This entry is about one T cell receptor (beta chain). What it binds is not known. The data were taken from a study of cytomegalovirus exposure and HLA in healthy donors. Study results and caveats: Later analysis identified 16,000 or so TCR beta sequences associated with HLA alleles, using a false discovery rate threshold of 0.05. Cytomegalovirus association was listed for 170 or so TCR beta chains.

Germline V gene lookup returns CDR1 LNHNV and CDR2 YYDKDF (reference sequence). Trimming shortened V by 5 bases and J by 1 base, and 6 bases separated the two germline ends. The CDR3 contains 13 residues. Amplification used 60 Vbeta primers and 13 Jbeta primers. TCRdb's copy holds only in-frame clones and misses some; the assay was immunoSEQ multiplex PCR. The sample has fewer than 200,000 clones, approximately 80% seen once. This clonotype originated in a man between 25 and 39 years old in good health and CMV-seronegative. The chain uses TRBV15 and TRBJ2-1; no definite D call. The sequenced sample was PBMCs. This chain's CDR3 is CATSLESYNEQFF. CDR3 coding DNA: TGTGCCACCAGCTTAGAATCCTACAATGAGCAGTTCTTC.